The entry that follows covers one T cell receptor beta chain sequence. What it binds is not known. This sample was included in a study of T-cell reconstitution after alpha-beta-depleted transplantation in children. Study-level findings and limits: A year post-transplant, T-cell counts and diversity derived mostly from newly produced T cells. Surviving recipient T cells and thymic progenitors accounted for the high day-60 TCRbeta diversity observed in some patients. About two months after transplant, alpha-beta T cells reportedly came from several hundred expanded graft clones.

The library targeted TCRbeta and was prepared with unique molecular identifiers. MiXCR was run by TCRdb on the PCR reads, yielding one entry per CDR3 protein. The sample records about 580,000 distinct CDR3 sequences, approximately 22% being singletons. This CDR3 spans 14 amino acids. Trimming shortened V by 0 bases and J by 4 bases, and 9 bases separated the two germline ends. Germline values: CDR1 LGHDT, CDR2 YNNKEL (reference sequence). The V and J genes are TRBV3-1 and TRBJ1-1; D is possibly TRBD1 (5 bases). The specimen comprised PBMCs, mostly from graft donor cells, sampled 360 days after TCRalphabeta/CD19-depleted stem cell transplant. The origin of this receptor is a boy under three years old who had a stem cell transplant for acute myeloid leukemia, so the T cells may come from the graft donor. The CDR3 region is CASSQDGRGTEAFF. The CDR3 DNA is TGTGCCAGCAGCCAAGATGGAAGGGGCACTGAAGCTTTCTTT.